Listed below are T cell receptor beta chains from one sample, sequenced in a study of cytomegalovirus exposure and HLA in healthy donors. Clones were read by immunoSEQ multiplex PCR, and TCRdb kept only the in-frame ones, dropping some. The top ten hold 2.5% to 3.5% of the sample, which has some 180,000 clones, about 78% seen once. Sequences were obtained from PBMCs. All receptors come from a woman younger than 45 in good health and CMV-seronegative. CDR3s include the opening cysteine and the closing phenylalanine or tryptophan. Fields, in order: clone size, D gene, V gene, J gene, CDR3 protein, CDR3 DNA. The D gene is left open where the match is weak. Expanded clones are given a class, and other clones once, few, many or no size at all.

once	TRBD2	TRBV25-1	TRBJ2-1	CASSELAGVAYNEQFF	TGTGCCAGCAGTGAACTAGCGGGAGTGGCCTACAATGAGCAGTTCTTC
.	.	TRBV6-5	TRBJ2-7	CASSYLASEYYYEQYF	TGTGCCAGCAGTTACCTCGCTAGCGAGTATTACTACGAGCAGTACTTC
.	TRBD1	TRBV2	TRBJ1-2	CASSVDRDGANYGYPF	TGTGCCAGCAGCGTGGACAGGGATGGCGCTAACTATGGCTACCCCTTC
.	.	TRBV30	TRBJ1-1	CAWSPGETEAFF	TGTGCCTGGAGTCCCGGGGAAACTGAAGCTTTCTTT
.	TRBD1	TRBV15	TRBJ2-7	CATGQASSNYEQYF	TGTGCCACCGGACAGGCTAGCTCCAACTACGAGCAGTACTTC
.	.	TRBV27	TRBJ1-2	CASSSNDRSLSGYTF	TGTGCCAGCAGTTCGAATGACAGATCTCTTTCTGGCTACACCTTC
.	.	TRBV29-1	TRBJ1-4	CSVLQGDEKLFF	TGCAGCGTTTTACAGGGAGACGAAAAACTGTTTTTT
.	.	TRBV18	TRBJ1-4	CASSPRRATNEKLFF	TGTGCCAGCTCACCAAGGCGGGCAACTAATGAAAAACTGTTTTTT
.	TRBD1	TRBV28	TRBJ2-7	CASSFGTGSYEQYF	TGTGCCAGCAGTTTTGGGACAGGGAGCTACGAGCAGTACTTC
.	TRBD2	TRBV5-1	TRBJ2-7	CASSQTSGSSYEQYF	TGCGCCAGCAGCCAGACTAGCGGGAGCTCCTACGAGCAGTACTTC
.	.	TRBV7-9	TRBJ2-2	CASSPPVRENPGELFF	TGTGCCAGCAGCCCCCCTGTGAGGGAGAATCCCGGGGAGCTGTTTTTT
.	TRBD1	TRBV10-2	TRBJ2-5	CASEDRAYGTQYF	TGCGCCAGCGAAGACAGGGCTTACGGGACCCAGTACTTC
.	.	TRBV7-9	TRBJ2-7	CSSSLLTGPYEQYF	TGTTCCAGCAGCTTATTAACAGGCCCCTACGAGCAGTACTTC
few	.	TRBV7-8	TRBJ2-1	CASSPGVYNEQFF	TGTGCCAGCAGCCCCGGGGTCTACAATGAGCAGTTCTTC
once	.	TRBV6-1	TRBJ1-2	CASSEEEGIYGYTF	TGTGCCAGCAGTGAAGAGGAGGGCATTTATGGCTACACCTTC
.	.	TRBV10-3	TRBJ2-3	CAIRKAVTSTDTQYF	TGTGCCATCAGAAAAGCGGTAACTAGCACAGATACGCAGTATTTT
.	TRBD2	TRBV6-5	TRBJ2-7	CASSYSGGPYEQYF	TGTGCCAGCAGTTATAGCGGGGGCCCATACGAGCAGTACTTC
.	.	TRBV7-8	TRBJ2-7	CASSKRGSQRVYEQYF	TGTGCCAGCAGCAAGAGGGGGTCCCAGAGGGTCTACGAGCAGTACTTC
few	.	TRBV6-6	TRBJ1-5	CASSARVQSNQPQHF	TGTGCCAGCAGTGCCAGGGTCCAGAGCAATCAGCCCCAGCATTTT
few	TRBD1	TRBV7-2	TRBJ1-2	CASSFTGAHGYTF	TGTGCCAGCAGCTTTACAGGGGCCCATGGCTACACCTTC
.	TRBD1	TRBV7-8	TRBJ1-2	CASSLNRDRSLYTF	TGTGCCAGCAGCTTAAACCGGGACAGGAGCCTCTACACCTTC
few	.	TRBV5-1	TRBJ1-1	CASSLPTEGNTEAFF	TGCGCCAGCAGCTTACCGACAGAAGGGAACACTGAAGCTTTCTTT
.	TRBD1	TRBV19	TRBJ1-1	CASRIQGTTEAFF	TGTGCCAGTAGGATACAGGGGACAACTGAAGCTTTCTTT
.	.	TRBV7-2	TRBJ2-1	CASSPSLSDNEQFF	TGTGCCAGCAGCCCCTCGTTGAGCGACAATGAGCAGTTCTTC